This record concerns one T cell receptor (beta chain) sequence. This clonotype was seen a few times. It has no known antigen specificity. Nothing much larger sits one base from this clone, and base qualities are not available. The record originates from a study of blood T cells in healthy people across ages (dated by TCRdb to between 2014 and 2017). Broadly, across the study: In model experiments, roughly one uniquely barcoded TCR beta cDNA molecule per two T cells was captured by template switching. Using deep sequencing normalized with unique cDNA molecular identifiers, the study measured how TCR beta repertoire diversity changes with age. Donors were grouped into four age groups: young (average about 15 years), middle-aged (roughly 37), aged (around 62) and long-lived (less than 85). The study analyzed two additional independent replicas of 1 million unique cDNA reads from the same blood draw for two donors, one aged 18 to 30 and one aged 80 or older. To avoid experimental bias, donors of different ages were randomly spread across the sequencing lanes. Broad study findings and their caveats: Observed TCR beta diversity correlated strongly with the percentage of naive T cells measured by flow cytometry. Estimates of total diversity based on one million sequenced T cells were regarded as lower bounds and as underestimates. As age increased, observed TCR beta diversity per million T cells dropped in a roughly linear way, and a significant reduction was already evident by age about 40. Bulk unsorted PBMC profiling prevented conclusive comparison of naive and antigen-experienced compartments. Compared with the aged group, the long-lived group had more naive CD4+ T cells, fewer expanded clones and increased TCR diversity, a pattern suggesting age selection. Because the CMV infection status of the donors was unknown, age-related changes in expanded clonotypes may potentially have been confounded.

Systemically healthy Caucasian individuals from Russia, 39 in total and aged roughly 6 to 100 years, were included as donors. About 10 milliliters of peripheral blood were collected from each donor into EDTA-treated Vacutainer tubes. PBMCs were isolated by Ficoll-Paque density-gradient centrifugation, with at least 6 million obtained per sample. Trizol reagent was used to extract total RNA from the PBMCs, yielding at least 5.5 micrograms per sample. The percentages of naive CD45RAhigh/CD27high T cells were determined by flow cytometry on a PBMC aliquot from every donor. The CDR3 spans 18 residues, from the cysteine through the phenylalanine. The only DNA kept is the CDR3, 54 bases in frame from the first base. CDR1 and CDR2, looked up from the germline V gene, are SGHVS and FNYEAQ. Deletion took 7 bases off V and 0 bases off J, with a span of 24 bases between the germline ends. Receptor amplification or capture employed 5' RACE. Sequenced on an Illumina HiSeq 2500. A second PCR of about 7 to 12 cycles was performed with a sample-barcoded 5' primer and a J-beta primer mix. Each TCR beta cDNA molecule received a unique molecular identifier from a template-switch 5' adaptor carrying 12 random nucleotides. At least 2.5 million CDR3-containing paired-end reads were obtained from each sample. First-strand cDNA synthesis was performed from all RNA using the Mint cDNA synthesis kit, with priming by a TRBC-specific oligonucleotide. All cDNA was treated with uracil-DNA glycosylase and then went through a first 18-cycle PCR with the universal primers M1SS and BC2_uni_R. In the original analysis: For normalization, 1 million high-quality reads, each with a distinct molecular identifier, were randomly selected from each sample. Instead of being binned into consensus sequences, reads with shared molecular identifiers were discarded. MiTCR, run with a Q25 quality threshold and the strictest error-elimination algorithm, handled CDR3 identification, clonotype clustering and error correction. A nonparametric unseen species model with Euler transformation was used to estimate a lower bound on total TCR beta diversity. TCRdb reran the public reads through fastp at Q25 and MiXCR, keeping productive beta chains. Identical CDR3 protein sequences are pooled into one entry, listed with their most common genes and DNA. TCRdb assigned the V and J calls; the authors' analysis was not used. Within this sample are about 780,000 distinct CDR3 sequences, with about 45% of them counted one time only. The ten biggest clones cover 18% of the sample.

This clonotype was obtained from a man aged 80 or over in good health. The sample consisted of blood. The rearranged segments are TRBV7-6 and TRBJ2-5; D gene: possibly TRBD1, on 5 matching bases. In nucleotide form, the sequence is TGTGCCAGCACCCGTTTTCCGTTAGGAGTGACAGACCAAGAGACCCAGTACTTC. The resulting protein is CASTRFPLGVTDQETQYF.